The 9 T cell receptor beta chains below were found in one sample sequenced in a study of STAT3 mutations in large granular lymphocyte leukemia. Their antigen targets remain unknown. Profiled with immunoSEQ multiplex PCR; TCRdb holds only in-frame clones, not every one. The sample includes 7,500 to 10,000 clones, roughly 90% of them seen just once. General study points: In T-cell large granular lymphocyte leukemia, about half of patients showed multiple immunodominant subclonotypes.

Sequences were obtained from peripheral blood mononuclear cells. These receptors originate from a man aged 55 to 70 with T-cell large granular lymphocyte leukemia. Some clones in this sample may be carry-over from other donors' samples.

This chain joins TRBV4-1 and TRBJ2-5, with D possibly being TRBD1 (8 bases). Germline values: CDR1 MGHRA, CDR2 YSYEKL. There are 14 residues in the CDR3. V shed 2 bases and J shed 7 bases, with 14 bases lying between them. In DNA, the CDR3 is TGCGCCAGCAGCCAACAGGACAGGGAGGGGACCCAGTACTTC. Translated, it gives CASSQQDREGTQYF.

V gene TRBV28 combines with J gene TRBJ1-2; 9 bases are a match to TRBD1. From germline, CDR1 is MDHEN and CDR2 SYDVKM. The ends lost 2 bases at V and 4 bases at J; junction bases unmatched: 8. The CDR3 loop spans 16 amino acids. CDR3 sequence reads: CASSLGGTGRAYGYTF. The CDR3 nucleotides read TGTGCCAGCAGTTTAGGAGGGACAGGGAGGGCCTATGGCTACACCTTC.

V and J are TRBV5-1 and TRBJ1-5; tentatively, D is TRBD1 (5 bases). V lost 0 bases to trimming and J lost 4 bases, with 11 bases between them. The CDR3 runs to 15 residues. The germline V gene has CDR1 SGHRS and CDR2 YFSETQ. The CDR3 nucleotides are TGCGCCAGCAGCTTGGGCGACAGTGAAAATCAGCCCCAGCATTTT. Its translation: CASSLGDSENQPQHF.

The genes are TRBV18 and TRBJ1-1; the match to TRBD1 covers 8 bases. Germline V gene data show CDR1 as KGHSH and CDR2 as LQKENI. CDR3 length: 16 residues. The V gene end was trimmed by 3 bases and the J gene end by 0 bases; junction bases not matched to a gene: 6. CDR3 loop: CASSPSGGRMNTEAFF. The CDR3 coding sequence is TGTGCCAGCTCACCGTCAGGGGGCCGTATGAACACTGAAGCTTTCTTT. Full variable domain (missing parts from reference TRBV18 and TRBJ1-1): NAGVMQNPRHLVRRRGQEARLRCSPMKGHSHVYWYRQLPEEGLKFMVYLQKENIIDESGMPKERFSAEFPKEGPSILRIQQVVRGDSAAYFCASSPSGGRMNTEAFFGQGTRLTVV.

The chain joins TRBV30 to TRBJ1-5; D might be TRBD1 (5 bases). The V gene lost 2 bases and the J gene lost 5 bases, with 10 bases spanning the gap. Germline loops: CDR1 GTSNPN, CDR2 SVGIG (reference sequence). CDR3 length: 13 residues. CDR3 DNA: TGTGCCTGGAGTATGGGGGTATATCAGCCCCAGCATTTT. It specifies CAWSMGVYQPQHF.

The chain recombines TRBV6-6 with TRBJ1-4, with a weak D call TRBD1 (6 bases). The CDR3 extends over 15 amino acids. Trimming left V 0 bases short and J 3 bases short, with 8 bases between. Per the germline V gene, CDR1 is MNHNY and CDR2 is SVGAGI (reference sequence). The CDR3 loop reads CASSYSGAANEKLFF. For the CDR3, the DNA is TGTGCCAGCAGTTACTCGGGGGCAGCTAATGAAAAACTGTTTTTT.

The chain recombines TRBV6-6 with TRBJ1-1; D unresolved. V lost 2 bases and J 0 bases, leaving 10 bases between the germline ends. The CDR3 sequence is 15 residues long. Germline values: CDR1 MNHNY, CDR2 SVGAGI (reference sequence). CDR3 sequence reads: CASSYGGIMNTEAFF. CDR3 DNA: TGTGCCAGCAGTTACGGTGGGATTATGAACACTGAAGCTTTCTTT.

The chain employs TRBV4-2 and TRBJ2-7; TRBD1 agrees at 10 bases. CDR1 and CDR2 (germline): LGHNA, YNFKEQ. The trim removed 4 bases at V and 4 bases at J, leaving 4 bases unmatched. This CDR3 region has 14 residues. CDR3 bases: TGTGCCAGCAGCCCAGGGACAGGGGCATACGAGCAGTACTTC. It is translated as CASSPGTGAYEQYF.

This sequence joins TRBV14 and TRBJ2-7; 8 bases line up with TRBD1. The CDR3 extends over 15 amino acids. Per the germline V gene, CDR1 is SGHDN and CDR2 is FVKESK. The J segment lost 2 bases and the V segment lost 3 bases, leaving 6 bases of the junction unmatched. The CDR3 region has the DNA TGTGCCAGCAGCCAGGACAGGGCAAGGACCTACGAGCAGTACTTC. Its protein is CASSQDRARTYEQYF.